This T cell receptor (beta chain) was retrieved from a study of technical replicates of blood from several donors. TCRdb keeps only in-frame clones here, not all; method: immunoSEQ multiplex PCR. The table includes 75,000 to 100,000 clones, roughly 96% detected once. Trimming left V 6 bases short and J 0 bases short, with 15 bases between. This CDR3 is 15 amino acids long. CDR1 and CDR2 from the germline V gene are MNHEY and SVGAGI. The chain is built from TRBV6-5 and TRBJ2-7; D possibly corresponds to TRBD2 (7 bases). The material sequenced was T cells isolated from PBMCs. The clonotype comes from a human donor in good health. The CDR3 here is CASSRSGTNSYEQYF. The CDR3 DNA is TGTGCCAGCAGCCGCAGCGGGACAAACTCCTACGAGCAGTACTTC.